The entry below gives a single TCR beta chain sequence along with its context. What it recognizes is unknown. Primers: 60 Vbeta forward and 13 Jbeta reverse. The method was immunoSEQ multiplex PCR; TCRdb's version includes in-frame clones alone and lacks a portion of them. The profile shows more than 55,000 clones, 83% of them singletons. The source of the sample is a study of cytomegalovirus exposure and HLA in healthy donors. In the study overall: Among roughly 180 million T cells, an earlier analysis found roughly 100 million unique TCR beta sequences. Study-wide results and caveats: Only CMV serostatus was available as immune exposure information. A later examination showed that TCR association rates differed by HLA locus, with DRB1 most and HLA-C fewest. Earlier analysis yielded a pattern in which most TCR beta V segments were productive about 90% or about 30% of the time.

CDR3 length equals 17 residues. V dropped 4 bases and J dropped 1; count of bases not matched to a gene: 14. Germline assignment: CDR1 SQVTM and CDR2 ANQGSEA. V usage is TRBV29-1 and J usage is TRBJ1-2; 8 nucleotides align to TRBD1. The sequence was collected from a human donor in good health. Sequenced input: PBMCs. CDR3: CSVGVNRGNLYNYGYTF. CDR3 in DNA: TGCAGCGTTGGCGTAAACAGGGGGAATCTATATAACTATGGCTACACCTTC.